The 23 T cell receptor beta chains presented below share a single source sample, sequenced in a study of blood T cell repertoires in COVID-19. Generated by immunoSEQ multiplex PCR, the TCRdb table keeps only in-frame clones and is missing some. Among more than 95,000 clones, approximately 88% were seen once, and the ten largest hold roughly 29%. Sequencing was performed on peripheral blood. The receptors shown here come from a man aged 60 to 75 with acute or convalescent COVID-19.

The chain joins TRBV12-5 to TRBJ1-1, with unresolved D. This CDR3 has 16 residues. The germline V gene has CDR1 LGHNT and CDR2 FRNRAP. Trimming cost V 2 bases and J 5 bases, with 18 bases left between them. The CDR3 bases are TGTGCTAGTGGTTTGCCGGGAGCGTCGCGTCGGACTGAAGCTTTCTTT. Its translation: CASGLPGASRRTEAFF.

The J gene is TRBJ1-3, the V gene TRBV13; the D is unclear. CDR1 and CDR2 (germline): PRHDT, FYEKMQ (reference sequence). The CDR3 extends over 14 amino acids. Between the trimmed V and J ends, which lost 0 bases and 2 bases, there was a span of 5 bases. The CDR3 nucleotides read TGTGCCAGCAGCTTAGGCATCACTGGAAACACCATATATTTT. Amino acids: CASSLGITGNTIYF. Full variable domain (rest looked up from reference TRBV13 and TRBJ1-3): AAGVIQSPRHLIKEKRETATLKCYPIPRHDTVYWYQQGPGQDPQFLISFYEKMQSDKGSIPDRFSAQQFSDYHSELNMSSLELGDSALYFCASSLGITGNTIYFGEGSWLTVV.

The V and J genes are TRBV5-1 and TRBJ1-3; D gene uncertain. The V end lost 4 bases, the J end lost 0 bases, and 11 bases lay between the germline ends. The CDR3 runs 15 residues. Germline loops: CDR1 SGHRS, CDR2 YFSETQ. The CDR3 sequence is CASSPQPNSGNTIYF. CDR3 sequence (DNA): TGCGCCAGCAGCCCCCAACCTAACTCTGGAAACACCATATATTTT.

The chain has TRBV6-5 and TRBJ1-6; unclear D gene. In germline, CDR1 is MNHEY, CDR2 SVGAGI. The CDR3 has 14 residues. Trimming stripped 8 bases from V and 0 bases from J, with 8 bases between. The CDR3: CASSPSSYNSPLHF. As DNA, the CDR3 is TGTGCCAGCTCCCCGAGCTCCTATAATTCACCCCTCCACTTT.

This chain uses TRBV6-5 with TRBJ1-5; tentatively, D is TRBD1 (5 bases). Germline CDR1 MNHEY, CDR2 SVGAGI. The CDR3 spans 14 residues. The V and J ends lost 3 bases and 5 bases respectively, with 11 bases between them. In DNA, the CDR3 is TGTGCCAGCAGTTATACGGGGGTAGATCAGCCCCAGCATTTT. Translation: CASSYTGVDQPQHF.

This clone was seen a few times. The genes are TRBV6-1 and TRBJ1-5, with D possibly TRBD1 on 6 matching bases. The CDR3 is made up of 16 amino acids. Germline assignment: CDR1 MNHNS and CDR2 SASEGT. Trimming cost V 2 bases and J 2 bases, with 13 bases left between them. In DNA, the CDR3 is TGTGCCAGCAGTGAATTGTCGGGGGGCCGCAATCAGCCCCAGCATTTT. It codes for CASSELSGGRNQPQHF.

The chain has TRBV18 and TRBJ1-2; D is ambiguous. This CDR3 has 14 residues. Trimming took 3 bases from V and 3 from J, leaving 11 bases between them. CDR1 and CDR2 from the germline V gene are KGHSH and LQKENI. The CDR3 region is CASSPTDSYYGYTF. Here the CDR3 DNA reads TGTGCCAGCTCACCTACGGACTCATACTATGGCTACACCTTC.

The chain joins TRBV5-1 to TRBJ1-1, with a possible D match to TRBD1 (6 bases). CDR1 SGHRS and CDR2 YFSETQ come from the germline V gene. This CDR3 contains 12 residues. Trimming removed 4 bases from V and 11 bases from J, with 15 bases in between. For the CDR3, the DNA is TGCGCCAGCAGCGGCCAGGGGTTGACGGCTTTCTTT. Translation gives CASSGQGLTAFF. The complete variable domain, with remaining parts taken from reference TRBV5-1 and TRBJ1-1, reads KAGVTQTPRYLIKTRGQQVTLSCSPISGHRSVSWYQQTPGQGLQFLFEYFSETQRNKGNFPGRFSGRQFSNSRSEMNVSTLELGDSALYLCASSGQGLTAFFGQGTRLTVV.

V usage is TRBV6-5 and J usage is TRBJ1-1; D is uncertain. CDR1 and CDR2 (germline): MNHEY, SVGAGI. The CDR3 contains 14 residues. Trimming took 5 bases from V and 0 from J, leaving 10 bases between them. The CDR3 bases are TGTGCCAGCAGTAGGAGGGCGTTGAACACTGAAGCTTTCTTT. It specifies CASSRRALNTEAFF.

Note on this clone: The germline gene is not matched at one end of the junction; a read error may be the cause. The V and J genes are TRBV24-1 and TRBJ1-5; no definite D call. There are 14 residues in the CDR3. The germline gives CDR1 KGHDR, CDR2 SFDVKD. The CDR3 nucleotides read TGTGCCACCAGGGGCAGGTTGATGAATCGGCCCCAGCATTTT. Translating gives CATRGRLMNRPQHF.

This clone was seen a few times. The chain employs TRBV25-1 and TRBJ1-1, with TRBD1 identical over 8 bases. This CDR3 contains 14 residues. Unmatched junction bases numbered 7, after V lost 6 bases and J lost 4 bases. Germline values: CDR1 MGHDK, CDR2 SYGVNS. CDR3 amino acids: CASSVQGARTEAFF. The CDR3 DNA is TGTGCCAGCAGCGTGCAGGGGGCGCGCACTGAAGCTTTCTTT.

This clone was recorded once. The V call is TRBV29-1, the J call TRBJ1-1, with D tentatively TRBD1 (5 bases). V was cut by 7 bases and J by 6 bases, with 15 bases left in between. The germline gives CDR1 SQVTM, CDR2 ANQGSEA. The length of the CDR3 is 12 residues. The CDR3 DNA is TGCAGCGCAATAGGGGACTTCGCTGAAGCTTTCTTT. Its translation is CSAIGDFAEAFF.

The gene calls are TRBV20-1 and TRBJ2-2; TRBD2 agrees at 11 bases. The CDR3 loop spans 17 amino acids. The V and J ends lost 3 bases and 4 bases, in that order; junction bases with no gene match: 10. Germline CDR1 is DFQATT and CDR2 is SNEGSKA (reference sequence). This CDR3 reads CSASPRLAGTSTGELFF. For the CDR3, the DNA is TGCAGTGCTAGTCCTCGACTAGCGGGAACCTCCACCGGGGAGCTGTTTTTT.

The V and J genes are TRBV15 and TRBJ1-5; TRBD1 aligns across 9 bases. Germline V CDR1 and CDR2: LNHNV, YYDKDF (reference sequence). The CDR3 is made up of 14 amino acids. The junction had 5 bases not matched to a gene; V was cut back by 6 bases and J by 5 bases. The CDR3 coding sequence is TGTGCCACCAGGGTGGACAGGGGATATCAGCCCCAGCATTTT. Translation: CATRVDRGYQPQHF.

This rearrangement joins TRBV15 to TRBJ2-7; a possible D gene is TRBD2 (6 bases). Deletions cut 8 bases from V and 6 bases from J, with 17 bases between. Germline CDR1 and CDR2: LNHNV and YYDKDF (reference sequence). The CDR3 covers 13 residues. CDR3 sequence (DNA): TGTGCCACCCGAGGGGAGGCAGGCGCCGAGCAGTACTTC. This translates into CATRGEAGAEQYF.

This chain joins TRBV5-4 and TRBJ2-5; TRBD1 matches 10 bases. The germline gives CDR1 SGHNT, CDR2 YYREEE (reference sequence). The CDR3 spans 15 residues. V was clipped by 0 bases and J by 6 bases; unmatched bases: 5. The CDR3 nucleotides are TGTGCCAGCAGCTTGGAGGGACAGGGGAGCAAGACCCAGTACTTC. Residues: CASSLEGQGSKTQYF.

The V gene is TRBV6-5, the J gene TRBJ2-7; 7 nucleotides line up with TRBD1. Trimming cost V 2 bases and J 2 bases; bases outside gene matches: 3. CDR3 length: 14 residues. The germline gives CDR1 MNHEY, CDR2 SVGAGI. Written as DNA, the CDR3 is TGTGCCAGCAGTTACACACAGGGGCCCTACGAGCAGTACTTC. Protein: CASSYTQGPYEQYF.

A single count supports this clone. The chain uses TRBV7-9 and TRBJ1-1; TRBD1 aligns across 9 bases. This CDR3 is 15 amino acids long. CDR1 SEHNR and CDR2 FQNEAQ come from the germline V gene (reference sequence). V lost 5 bases to trimming and J lost 5 bases; unmatched junction nucleotides: 9. CDR3 in amino acids: CASSGTTGGRTEAFF. The CDR3 region has the DNA TGTGCCAGCAGCGGGACGACAGGGGGTAGGACTGAAGCTTTCTTT.

This sequence joins TRBV24-1 and TRBJ2-3, with D perhaps TRBD2 (6 bases). The CDR3 is made up of 16 amino acids. Germline V CDR1 and CDR2: KGHDR, SFDVKD. Trimming removed 0 bases at V and 5 bases at J, with 14 bases between. CDR3: CATSDLDGAGKDTQYF. CDR3 DNA: TGTGCCACCAGTGATTTGGATGGGGCGGGAAAAGATACGCAGTATTTT.

V gene TRBV21-1 combines with J gene TRBJ2-7; the table gives TRBD2 as D, unverified against the DNA. TRBV21-1 is termed a pseudogene. The CDR3 totals 16 residues. CDR3 loop: CASSKLSGADSYEQYV. DNA for the CDR3: TGTGCCAGCAGCAAGCTTAGCGGGGCCGACTCCTACGAGCAGTACGTC.

This sequence joins TRBV6-5 and TRBJ1-6, with a tentative D call TRBD1 (6 bases). V lost 1 base to trimming and J lost 10 bases, with 11 bases between them. This CDR3 has 14 residues. Germline V lookup: CDR1 MNHEY, CDR2 SVGAGI. The DNA of the CDR3 is TGTGCCAGCAGTTACTGGGACAATTCATCACCCCTCCACTTT. Translated, it gives CASSYWDNSSPLHF.

The chain's CDR3 is CASSFLTNYGYTF. DNA of the CDR3: TGTGCCAGCAGTTTCCTAACTAACTATGGCTACACCTTC. The genes are TRBV12-3 or TRBV12-4 and TRBJ1-2; no clear D gene. The length of the CDR3 is 13 residues. With 3 bases removed from V and 0 bases from J, the gap between germline ends came to 5 bases.

The chain carries TRBV7-2 and TRBJ1-2; 10 bases agree with TRBD1. Per the germline V gene, CDR1 is SGHTA and CDR2 is FQGNSA. CDR3 length: 14 residues. With 5 bases clipped from V and 4 bases from J, the junction kept 4 bases outside the gene matches. Here the CDR3 reads CASSDRGLSYGYTF. The CDR3 nucleotides are TGTGCCAGCAGCGACAGGGGGCTCTCCTATGGCTACACCTTC.